The next 15 T cell receptor beta chains were all read from a single sample in a study of blood T cell repertoires in COVID-19. The protocol was immunoSEQ multiplex PCR, while the TCRdb copy is restricted to in-frame clones and leaves out a portion. The table includes about 78,000 clones, 85% to 90% detected once. The sample was peripheral blood. These receptors came from a woman of 80 years or more with active or convalescent COVID-19.

This clone has more than one count but fewer than ten. The V call is TRBV6-1, the J call TRBJ2-1, with D tentatively TRBD1 (5 bases). Germline CDR1 MNHNS, CDR2 SASEGT. The CDR3 length is 16 residues. V lost 4 bases, J lost 2 bases, and 15 bases lay in between. CDR3 loop: CASSAKPGQTYNEQFF. CDR3 in DNA: TGTGCCAGCAGTGCGAAACCAGGGCAGACCTACAATGAGCAGTTCTTC.

This clone was seen only a few times. This chain joins TRBV28 and TRBJ2-4, with D perhaps TRBD1 (5 bases). The CDR3 has 13 residues. Germline V gene sequence: CDR1 MDHEN, CDR2 SYDVKM. Between the trimmed V and J ends, which lost 3 bases and 6 bases, there was a span of 9 bases. The DNA of the CDR3 is TGTGCCAGCAGTTTGGGGCAGTCAAACATTCAGTACTTC. Translating it yields CASSLGQSNIQYF.

J is TRBJ1-2 and V is TRBV13; 10 bases match TRBD1. The CDR3 contains 14 residues. CDR1 and CDR2 from the germline V gene are PRHDT and FYEKMQ (reference sequence). Trimming cost V 5 bases and J 11 bases; bases outside gene matches: 11. The DNA for the CDR3 is TGTGCCAGCAGCCGATCGACAGGGGGCTACAATTACACCTTC. Its protein product is CASSRSTGGYNYTF. Combining the CDR3 with reference TRBV13 and TRBJ1-2 gives the whole variable domain AAGVIQSPRHLIKEKRETATLKCYPIPRHDTVYWYQQGPGQDPQFLISFYEKMQSDKGSIPDRFSAQQFSDYHSELNMSSLELGDSALYFCASSRSTGGYNYTFGSGTRLTVV.

The chain couples TRBV13 to TRBJ2-1; TRBD2 agrees at 7 bases. The CDR3 has 15 amino acids. V dropped 4 bases and J dropped 4; count of bases not matched to a gene: 7. Germline-derived CDR1 and CDR2 are PRHDT and FYEKMQ (reference sequence). The CDR3 loop reads CASSWGGPGYNEQFF. As DNA, the CDR3 is TGTGCCAGCAGCTGGGGAGGGCCGGGTTACAATGAGCAGTTCTTC. The whole variable domain, remainder taken from reference TRBV13 and TRBJ2-1, is AAGVIQSPRHLIKEKRETATLKCYPIPRHDTVYWYQQGPGQDPQFLISFYEKMQSDKGSIPDRFSAQQFSDYHSELNMSSLELGDSALYFCASSWGGPGYNEQFFGPGTRLTVL.

This sequence joins TRBV19 and TRBJ1-2; 9 bases are a match to TRBD1. CDR3 length equals 15 residues. J gave up 4 bases and V 5 bases, and 8 bases lay outside the gene matches. Germline CDR1 reads LNHDA; CDR2 reads SQIVND (reference sequence). CDR3 loop: CASSPRTGGGYGYTF. In DNA, the CDR3 is TGTGCCAGTAGTCCGCGAACAGGGGGCGGCTATGGCTACACCTTC.

The chain joins TRBV28 to TRBJ1-3; D remains unclear. Germline V gene data show CDR1 as MDHEN and CDR2 as SYDVKM. The V end lost 5 bases, the J end lost 0 bases, and 11 bases lay between the germline ends. The CDR3 extends over 15 amino acids. CDR3 region: CASSPNQASGNTIYF. As DNA, the CDR3 is TGTGCCAGCAGTCCCAACCAAGCCTCTGGAAACACCATATATTTT.

V usage is TRBV18 and J usage is TRBJ2-2, with D possibly being TRBD1 (7 bases). Looked up from germline, CDR1 is KGHSH and CDR2 is LQKENI. CDR3 length: 17 residues. V was clipped by 3 bases and J by 0 bases, with 14 bases between them. This CDR3 is CASSPQGGLANTGELFF. The CDR3 DNA sequence: TGTGCCAGCTCACCTCAGGGGGGACTGGCGAACACCGGGGAGCTGTTTTTT.

The V and J genes are TRBV27 and TRBJ2-1; 10 nucleotides match TRBD2. The CDR3 sequence is 17 residues long. Germline V gives CDR1 MNHEY, CDR2 SMNVEV (reference sequence). Germline trimming cut 3 bases from V and 3 bases from J; bases unmatched to any gene: 8. The CDR3 coding sequence is TGTGCCAGCAGTTTCCATCGAGGACTAGCGGACTACAATGAGCAGTTCTTC. Translated, it gives CASSFHRGLADYNEQFF.

The rearrangement joins TRBV19 to TRBJ2-7; the match to TRBD2 covers 7 bases. CDR1 and CDR2 (germline): LNHDA, SQIVND (reference sequence). This CDR3 has 14 residues. Germline trimming cut 4 bases from V and 7 bases from J; bases unmatched to any gene: 10. Written as DNA, the CDR3 is TGTGCCAGTAGTAGGGGACTACTTCTGGGTGAGCAGTACTTC. Translated: CASSRGLLLGEQYF.

This chain joins TRBV28 and TRBJ2-1, with 9 bases matching TRBD2. There are 16 residues in the CDR3. Germline V gene data show CDR1 as MDHEN and CDR2 as SYDVKM. With V trimmed by 3 bases and J by 2 bases, 5 bases remained unmatched. This CDR3 reads CASSFSGGRAYNEQFF. CDR3 coding DNA: TGTGCCAGCAGTTTTTCTGGCGGGAGGGCCTACAATGAGCAGTTCTTC.

This clone showed up just a few times. V and J are TRBV7-9 and TRBJ2-7, with D perhaps matching TRBD2 (7 bases). Trimming removed 2 bases at V and 7 bases at J, with 24 bases between. Germline assignment: CDR1 SEHNR and CDR2 FQNEAQ (reference sequence). CDR3 length equals 17 residues. The CDR3 sequence is CASSLMGGLEGSREQYF. The DNA of the CDR3 is TGTGCCAGCAGCTTAATGGGGGGGCTAGAAGGTTCCCGGGAGCAGTACTTC.

J is TRBJ1-5 and V is TRBV4-3, with a possible D match to TRBD1 (6 bases). Trimming shortened V by 4 bases and J by 3 bases, and 16 bases separated the two germline ends. The CDR3 loop spans 16 amino acids. The V gene's germline CDR1 is LGHNA and CDR2 YSLEER. In DNA, the CDR3 is TGCGCCAGCAGCCCGGGACAAGGAACCAACAATCAGCCCCAGCATTTT. Protein: CASSPGQGTNNQPQHF.

The V gene is TRBV18, the J gene TRBJ1-5, with unresolved D. Trimming left V 3 bases short and J 6 bases short, with 6 bases between. The CDR3 is 12 residues long. The germline CDR1 and CDR2 sequences are KGHSH and LQKENI. The CDR3 coding sequence is TGTGCCAGCTCACCTCAGGTTCAGCCCCAGCATTTT. It is translated as CASSPQVQPQHF.

This chain connects TRBV9 to TRBJ2-6; D is possibly TRBD1 (5 bases). CDR1 and CDR2 from the germline V gene are SGDLS and YYNGEE. The V and J ends lost 4 bases and 4 bases respectively, with 9 bases between them. This CDR3 has 14 residues. This CDR3 reads CASSHPGGANVLTF. For the CDR3, the DNA is TGTGCCAGCAGCCACCCAGGGGGGGCCAACGTCCTGACTTTC.

The count of this clone is one. The rearrangement links TRBV6-1 to TRBJ2-7; 7 bases are a match to TRBD1. The CDR3 totals 14 residues. Germline CDR1 reads MNHNS; CDR2 reads SASEGT. The ends lost 2 bases at V and 6 bases at J; junction bases unmatched: 7. The CDR3 sequence is CASSEIRGGGEQYF. Written as DNA, the CDR3 is TGTGCCAGCAGTGAAATTCGAGGGGGCGGCGAGCAGTACTTC.